These 20 T cell receptor beta chains originate from one sample sequenced in a study of blood T cell repertoires in COVID-19. This table comes from immunoSEQ multiplex PCR, and its TCRdb copy is limited to in-frame clones, with some not included. This sample yields some 240,000 clones, of which 89% are seen a single time; about 6.3% belongs to the top ten. The sequenced sample was peripheral blood. The receptor set was obtained from a man aged 55 to 70 who had recovered from COVID-19.

The V gene is TRBV2, the J gene TRBJ1-2, with TRBD1 matching over 10 bases. Germline V lookup: CDR1 SNHLY, CDR2 FYNNEI. This CDR3 has 15 amino acids. The V gene end was trimmed by 7 bases and the J gene end by 6 bases; junction bases not matched to a gene: 11. This chain's CDR3 is CASMRDRGIADGYTF. DNA of the CDR3: TGTGCCAGCATGCGGGACAGGGGTATTGCGGATGGCTACACCTTC.

V and J are TRBV7-9 and TRBJ1-4; D call uncertain. This CDR3 contains 15 residues. Between the trimmed V and J ends, which lost 3 bases and 7 bases, there was a span of 15 bases. Germline V CDR1 and CDR2: SEHNR, FQNEAQ (reference sequence). The CDR3, as DNA: TGTGCCAGCAGCTTTCAGCCAGGCATGGGTGAAAAACTGTTTTTT. Amino acids: CASSFQPGMGEKLFF.

The chain recombines TRBV6-2 or TRBV6-3 with TRBJ1-1, with unresolved D. Trimming shortened V by 3 bases and J by 4 bases, and 12 bases separated the two germline ends. Germline-derived CDR1 and CDR2 are MNHEY and SVGEGT. The CDR3 totals 14 residues. CDR3 sequence (DNA): TGTGCCAGCAGTTATGAGGCCTTGAGCACTGAAGCTTTCTTT. As protein: CASSYEALSTEAFF.

V gene TRBV18 combines with J gene TRBJ1-5, with 9 bases lining up with TRBD1. CDR1 is KGHSH, CDR2 LQKENI, per germline. The CDR3 extends over 15 amino acids. V lost 4 bases to trimming and J lost 0 bases; unmatched junction nucleotides: 1. Here the CDR3 DNA reads TGTGCCAGCTCACGGACAGGGGATAGCAATCAGCCCCAGCATTTT. Its translation: CASSRTGDSNQPQHF.

The chain carries TRBV7-3 and TRBJ2-2, with 10 bases lining up with TRBD2. CDR1 is SGHTA and CDR2 is FQGTGA in the germline V gene. V shed 2 bases, J shed 5 bases, and the junction held 14 bases outside the gene matches. The CDR3 spans 19 residues. CDR3 in amino acids: CASSLGPSGSVGGTGELFF. The CDR3 region has the DNA TGTGCCAGCAGCTTAGGACCTAGCGGGAGCGTCGGAGGAACCGGGGAGCTGTTTTTT. Full variable domain (outside the CDR3, taken from reference TRBV7-3 and TRBJ2-2): GAGVSQTPSNKVTEKGKYVELRCDPISGHTALYWYRQSLGQGPEFLIYFQGTGAADDSGLPNDRFFAVRPEGSVSTLKIQRTERGDSAVYLCASSLGPSGSVGGTGELFFGEGSRLTVL.

This clone has only a few counts. The rearrangement uses TRBV2 and TRBJ2-7; possibly TRBD1 for D (6 bases). V dropped 6 bases and J dropped 3 bases, with 12 bases sitting between them. Germline V gene lookup returns CDR1 SNHLY and CDR2 FYNNEI. This CDR3 region has 13 residues. The CDR3: CASRLTGRYEQYF. The DNA of the CDR3 is TGTGCCAGCAGACTCACAGGGCGCTACGAGCAGTACTTC.

The rearrangement joins TRBV25-1 to TRBJ1-6; D is ambiguous. Trimming took 5 bases from V and 8 from J, leaving 10 bases between them. The CDR3 contains 13 residues. CDR1 is MGHDK and CDR2 is SYGVNS in the germline V gene. The CDR3 loop is CASSSGRDSPLHF. The DNA of the CDR3 is TGTGCCAGCAGTTCCGGGAGAGATTCACCCCTCCACTTT.

This sequence joins TRBV29-1 and TRBJ1-1; D might be TRBD1 (6 bases). V lost 6 bases and J lost 0, with 11 bases in between. The CDR3 has 13 amino acids. Germline-derived CDR1 and CDR2 are SQVTM and ANQGSEA. Here the CDR3 reads CSVRTDMNTEAFF. The CDR3 DNA reads as TGCAGCGTCCGGACAGATATGAACACTGAAGCTTTCTTT.

The V call is TRBV5-1, the J call TRBJ1-4; possible D gene TRBD1, 5 bases. The CDR3 spans 14 residues. Trimming cost V 2 bases and J 1 base, with 6 bases left between them. Germline V gene lookup returns CDR1 SGHRS and CDR2 YFSETQ. The CDR3 sequence is CASSFGGTNEKLFF. CDR3 DNA sequence: TGCGCCAGCAGCTTCGGGGGAACTAATGAAAAACTGTTTTTT.

J is TRBJ2-7 and V is TRBV5-1; perhaps TRBD2 as D (5 bases). This CDR3 has 15 amino acids. Germline loops: CDR1 SGHRS, CDR2 YFSETQ. V gave up 3 bases and J gave up 7 bases, with 20 bases separating them. CDR3 residues: CASSSDPVGSREQYF. The CDR3 DNA reads as TGCGCCAGCAGCTCCGACCCCGTTGGGAGTAGGGAGCAGTACTTC.

The chain joins TRBV6-1 to TRBJ2-7, with 10 bases fitting TRBD2. The CDR3 is 15 amino acids. With 5 bases clipped from V and 3 bases from J, the junction kept 7 bases outside the gene matches. Germline V gives CDR1 MNHNS, CDR2 SASEGT. CDR3 DNA sequence: TGTGCCAGCAGTAACTTAGCGGGGGGAGGCTACGAGCAGTACTTC. This codes for CASSNLAGGGYEQYF.

The chain has TRBV11-2 and TRBJ1-3; 9 bases map to TRBD1. V lost 6 bases and J lost 0; bases outside the gene matches: 12. Germline V lookup: CDR1 SGHAT, CDR2 FQNNGV. The CDR3 loop spans 18 amino acids. The CDR3 protein is CASSGQGLFISSGNTIYF. DNA of the CDR3: TGTGCCAGCAGTGGACAGGGGTTATTCATTAGCTCTGGAAACACCATATATTTT.

The rearrangement links TRBV5-1 to TRBJ2-3, with 8 bases aligning to TRBD2. The CDR3 runs to 15 residues. The V segment lost 5 bases and the J segment 6 bases; nucleotides outside the gene matches: 11. Germline V gives CDR1 SGHRS, CDR2 YFSETQ. CDR3 nucleotide sequence: TGCGCCAGCAGGCCGCTAGCGGGTGGAATGGATACGCAGTATTTT. Its protein is CASRPLAGGMDTQYF.

The J gene is TRBJ2-7, the V gene TRBV10-3, with 8 bases matching TRBD1. Losses at the gene ends were 0 bases for V and 3 bases for J; bases not matched to a gene: 7. Germline-derived CDR1 and CDR2 are ENHRY and SYGVKD. The CDR3 totals 16 residues. CDR3 sequence (DNA): TGTGCCATCAGTGAGTCGAGGCAGGGGGCTTTCTACGAGCAGTACTTC. It codes for CAISESRQGAFYEQYF.

The CDR3 region has the DNA TGTGCCAGCAGTTACGACAGGGCCTCCTACGAGCAGTACTTC. Protein: CASSYDRASYEQYF. The V gene is TRBV6-5, the J gene TRBJ2-7; 7 nucleotides match TRBD1. J gave up 0 bases and V 2 bases, and 1 base lay outside the gene matches. CDR3 size: 14 residues. Germline loops: CDR1 MNHEY, CDR2 SVGAGI.

The chain combines TRBV19 with TRBJ1-6; D unclear. Per germline, CDR1 LNHDA and CDR2 SQIVND (reference sequence). V was clipped by 2 bases and J by 7 bases, with 12 bases between them. The CDR3 is 15 residues long. In DNA form, the CDR3 reads TGTGCCAGTAGTATATACCCCCCGGGGAATTCACCCCTCCACTTT. As protein: CASSIYPPGNSPLHF. Variable domain in full (rest from reference TRBV19 and TRBJ1-6): DGGITQSPKYLFRKEGQNVTLSCEQNLNHDAMYWYRQDPGQGLRLIYYSQIVNDFQKGDIAEGYSVSREKKESFPLTVTSAQKNPTAFYLCASSIYPPGNSPLHFGNGTRLTVT.

This chain links TRBV2 with TRBJ1-1; 8 bases line up with TRBD1. With 5 bases clipped from V and 4 bases from J, the junction kept 3 bases outside the gene matches. This CDR3 is 13 amino acids long. The germline V gene has CDR1 SNHLY and CDR2 FYNNEI. CDR3 protein: CASSSQGATEAFF. CDR3 DNA sequence: TGTGCCAGCAGTTCGCAGGGGGCCACTGAAGCTTTCTTT. Full variable domain (missing parts from reference TRBV2 and TRBJ1-1): EPEVTQTPSHQVTQMGQEVILRCVPISNHLYFYWYRQILGQKVEFLVSFYNNEISEKSEIFDDQFSVERPDGSNFTLKIRSTKLEDSAMYFCASSSQGATEAFFGQGTRLTVV.

V gene TRBV11-3 combines with J gene TRBJ2-5; D gene ambiguous. The CDR3 extends over 12 amino acids. V lost 5 bases and J 5 bases, leaving 9 bases between the germline ends. Germline V CDR1 and CDR2: SGHNT, YENEEA. The CDR3 loop reads CASSPGSETQYF. As DNA, the CDR3 is TGTGCCAGCAGCCCCGGGTCGGAGACCCAGTACTTC.

The chain recombines TRBV2 with TRBJ1-2, with a possible D match to TRBD1 (6 bases). CDR1 and CDR2 (germline): SNHLY, FYNNEI. The length of the CDR3 is 14 residues. V lost 1 base to trimming and J lost 6 bases, with 12 bases between them. The CDR3 DNA is TGTGCCAGCAGTGAAGTCAGGGGAAGCGATGGCTACACCTTC. It yields the protein CASSEVRGSDGYTF.

This clone was counted a single time. This chain uses TRBV27 with TRBJ1-2, with 9 bases lining up with TRBD1. Germline-derived CDR1 and CDR2 are MNHEY and SMNVEV (reference sequence). CDR3 size: 14 residues. The V gene end was trimmed by 4 bases and the J gene end by 6 bases; junction bases not matched to a gene: 6. The DNA of the CDR3 is TGTGCCAGCAGTTCTCCCGGGACAGGGAATGGCTACACCTTC. The encoded protein is CASSSPGTGNGYTF.